These 8 T cell receptor beta chains were sequenced from one sample in a study of spatial heterogeneity in lung cancer. TCRdb independently ran MiXCR on the 5' RACE reads; one entry per CDR3 protein. The sample gives approximately 7,000 distinct CDR3 sequences, approximately 11% of which show up once; about 10% is in the top ten. Time point: sample taken at primary tumor resection. Antigens for these TCRs are unknown. Study findings and constraints: Tumoral mutation counts were tracked by counts of expanded intratumoral alpha and beta TCRs.

Sequenced material: lung tumor tissue, taken at surgery. The receptors here all came from a female donor with early-stage non-small cell lung cancer.

By share, this clonotype ranks as medium-sized. The chain carries TRBV3-1 and TRBJ2-5; 7 positions match TRBD1. In germline, CDR1 is LGHDT, CDR2 YNNKEL (reference sequence). This CDR3 region has 14 residues. Trimming at V came to 3 bases and at J to 2 bases, leaving 3 bases not matched to a gene. The CDR3: CASSHRDRQETQYF. The CDR3 coding sequence is TGTGCCAGCAGCCACCGGGACAGACAAGAGACCCAGTACTTC.

The table lists this clonotype with a few counts. The genes are TRBV5-4 and TRBJ1-1; D gene ambiguous. The CDR3 is made up of 14 amino acids. Germline CDR1 SGHNT, CDR2 YYREEE (reference sequence). Trimming took 2 bases from V and 4 from J, leaving 12 bases between them. The CDR3 is CASSFWTAVTEAFF. CDR3 in DNA: TGTGCCAGCAGCTTCTGGACGGCCGTCACTGAAGCTTTCTTT.

For the CDR3, the DNA is TGTGCCAGCAGCTTAACAGGGGGACTAGCGGGGACAGATACGCAGTATTTT. Amino acids: CASSLTGGLAGTDTQYF. The rearrangement links TRBV7-2 to TRBJ2-3, with 13 nucleotides matching TRBD2. The CDR3 has 17 residues. Germline assignment: CDR1 SGHTA and CDR2 FQGNSA. V was pared by 2 bases and J by 3 bases, with 5 bases of the junction left unmatched.

A few counts support this clonotype. This chain joins TRBV12-3 or TRBV12-4 and TRBJ2-7; D might be TRBD1 (6 bases). This CDR3 is built from 13 residues. The germline V and J ends were trimmed by 5 bases and 4 bases, with 12 bases remaining between them. The CDR3 nucleotides read TGTGCCAGCAGTCGGACAGAAGGATACGAGCAGTACTTC. Amino acid sequence: CASSRTEGYEQYF.

This chain links TRBV28 with TRBJ2-3; 7 bases are a match to TRBD1. The V gene's germline CDR1 is MDHEN and CDR2 SYDVKM. The CDR3 runs 16 residues. The V segment lost 4 bases and the J segment 1 base; nucleotides outside the gene matches: 8. The DNA for the CDR3 is TGTGCCAGCAGTTCCGGGACAGTTTTAGGCACAGATACGCAGTATTTT. Protein sequence: CASSSGTVLGTDTQYF.

The V call is TRBV6-4, the J call TRBJ2-3; D ambiguous. CDR3 length equals 14 residues. Germline V gives CDR1 MRHNA, CDR2 SNTAGT. The V end was cut by 4 bases, the J end by 0 bases, with 8 bases between. The CDR3 sequence is CASSASTSTDTQYF. The CDR3 coding sequence is TGTGCCAGCAGTGCCAGTACTAGCACAGATACGCAGTATTTT.

This clonotype is classed as medium-sized. The gene calls are TRBV20-1 and TRBJ1-2, with 9 positions matching TRBD1. Germline values: CDR1 DFQATT, CDR2 SNEGSKA (reference sequence). V lost 5 bases and J lost 3; bases outside the gene matches: 7. There are 14 residues in the CDR3. CDR3 in DNA: TGCAGTGCTCCTACAGGGGGCCTCCACTATGGCTACACCTTC. It encodes CSAPTGGLHYGYTF.

The rearrangement uses TRBV28 and TRBJ1-2, with D maybe TRBD1 (5 bases). The CDR3 spans 13 residues. Germline V lookup: CDR1 MDHEN, CDR2 SYDVKM. Trimming pared 2 bases from V and 8 bases from J, leaving 12 bases between. The CDR3 bases are TGTGCCAGCAGTTTACTCGGGGCTCGCGGCTACACCTTC. Amino acid sequence: CASSLLGARGYTF.